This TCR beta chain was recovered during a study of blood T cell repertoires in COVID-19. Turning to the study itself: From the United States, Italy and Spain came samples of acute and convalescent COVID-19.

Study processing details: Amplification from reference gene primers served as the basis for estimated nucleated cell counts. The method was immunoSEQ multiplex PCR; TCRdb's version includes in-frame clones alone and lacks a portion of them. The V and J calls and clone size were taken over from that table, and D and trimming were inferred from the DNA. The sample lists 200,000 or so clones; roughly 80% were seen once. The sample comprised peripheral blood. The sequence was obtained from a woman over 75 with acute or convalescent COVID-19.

The CDR3 region is CASSPATSNYGYTF. Here the CDR3 DNA reads TGCGCCAGCAGCCCCGCCACTTCTAACTATGGCTACACCTTC. The chain is built from TRBV5-1 and TRBJ1-2; no firm D call. The CDR3 loop spans 14 amino acids. Germline V gives CDR1 SGHRS, CDR2 YFSETQ. The germline V and J ends were trimmed by 4 bases and 0 bases, with 10 bases remaining between them.